The TCR beta chain under discussion was sequenced for a study of shared clonotypes between healthy human individuals. Study details: Three CD4 naive, three CD4 memory, two CD8 naive and one CD8 memory plate were used per donor. Study-wide results and limits: Richness estimates generally favored naive over memory subsets. Among non-shared clonotypes, generation probabilities were lower than among those shared by all four donors.

Details on this clone: As yet, its antigen is unknown.

This CDR3 has 13 amino acids. Trimming removed 3 bases from V and 2 bases from J, with 5 bases in between. Germline assignment: CDR1 LNHDA and CDR2 SQIVND (reference sequence). Terminally differentiated effector memory CD45RA+ cells were excluded by CCR7 positive selection of CD45RO-negative cells. Across several immunoSEQ plates, the genomic DNA of each subset was split evenly. Sequencing was performed with immunoSEQ multiplex PCR; in TCRdb, only in-frame clones are kept and a portion is missing. The profile shows approximately 1.9 million clones, around 93% of them singletons. The TCR sequence derives from a man aged 18-30 years in good health. Some clones in this sample may be carry-over from other donors' samples. Sequenced sample: naive CD8+ T cells from PBMCs. The V and J genes are TRBV19 and TRBJ2-1, with unresolved D. The CDR3 bases are TGTGCCAGTAGTATGGGGACCTACAATGAGCAGTTCTTC. It specifies CASSMGTYNEQFF. The full variable domain, with the rest looked up from reference TRBV19 and TRBJ2-1, is DGGITQSPKYLFRKEGQNVTLSCEQNLNHDAMYWYRQDPGQGLRLIYYSQIVNDFQKGDIAEGYSVSREKKESFPLTVTSAQKNPTAFYLCASSMGTYNEQFFGPGTRLTVL.